The present entry profiles one TCR beta chain with its context. Its antigen is as yet unknown. This record comes from a study of persistence of HIV-infected CD4 T cells. General study findings and limits: CMV- and Gag-responding cells had lower TCRbeta richness than CD3/CD28-responding cells.

Sequencing used immunoSEQ version 4 in survey mode. Sequenced by immunoSEQ multiplex PCR; TCRdb stores in-frame clones only, minus some. The sample records 35,000 to 45,000 clones, 88% being singletons. Trimming removed 2 bases from V and 5 bases from J, with 10 bases in between. This CDR3 has 14 amino acids. CDR1 KGHSH and CDR2 LQKENI come from the germline V gene. This nonspecific control used anti-CD3/anti-CD28 bead stimulation of CD4+ T cells. Responding CD4+ T cells were sorted by upregulation of both CD40 ligand and CD69. For around 17 hours, CD8-depleted PBMCs received anti-CD28/CD49d costimulation, a CD40-blocking antibody and enfuvirtide.

The origin of this receptor is an adult woman with HIV who was CMV-seropositive. V is TRBV18 and J is TRBJ1-5; D may be TRBD1 (5 bases). Source: CD4+ T cells sorted from PBMCs after approximately 19-hour stimulation, taken from a patient who received antiretroviral therapy. The CDR3 is CASSPSGGHQPQHF. The CDR3 DNA is TGTGCCAGCTCACCAAGCGGGGGACATCAGCCCCAGCATTTT.